The clone carrying this T cell receptor beta chain was recorded a few times. Antigen specificity is unknown. This sample was included in a study of T-cell memory formation after mild COVID-19. Study summary: Among the donors, TCR clusters were largely specific to each donor. General study points: Some responding clones appeared in pre-infection memory, suggesting cross-reactive memory joined. The second-wave clones peaking on day 37 were not confirmed as SARS-CoV-2-specific.

V was cut by 0 bases and J by 4 bases, with 11 bases left in between. CDR3 length: 15 residues. Germline CDR1 SGDLS, CDR2 YYNGEE. The authors produced TCR alpha and TCR beta cDNA libraries with sample barcodes and UMIs by 5'RACE using constant-segment primers. From the 5' RACE reads, TCRdb called clonotypes with MiXCR, one entry per CDR3 protein. Of 110,000 or so distinct CDR3 sequences listed, about a sixth are singletons. Sequenced material: PBMCs or a T cell subset sorted from them (not recorded which). The source of this sequence is a young man who had mild COVID-19 (a few samples of this study predate the infection). Cell type and time point are not known. The chain carries TRBV9 and TRBJ2-1; D could derive from TRBD1 or TRBD2 (5 bases each). The CDR3 DNA follows: TGTGCCAGCAGCGTAGACGGGGCCCAATACAATGAGCAGTTCTTC. Its translation: CASSVDGAQYNEQFF. Full variable domain (missing parts from reference TRBV9 and TRBJ2-1): DSGVTQTPKHLITATGQRVTLRCSPRSGDLSVYWYQQSLDQGLQFLIQYYNGEERAKGNILERFSAQQFPDLHSELNLSSLELGDSALYFCASSVDGAQYNEQFFGPGTRLTVL.